This T cell receptor beta chain was captured by sequencing in a study of blood T cell repertoires in COVID-19. Study overall: Researchers got acute and convalescent COVID-19 samples from the United States, Italy and Spain.

Original analysis: Reference gene primer amplification gave nucleated cell count estimates. Some clones are missing from TCRdb's copy, which holds only in-frame ones; the method was immunoSEQ multiplex PCR. That table gives V, J and clone size, and the DNA gave D and trimming. The repertoire has under 200,000 clones, 80% to 90% of them found once; the top ten carry 2.1%. Per the germline V gene, CDR1 is MDHEN and CDR2 is SYDVKM. Deletions cut 7 bases from V and 3 bases from J, with 13 bases between. There are 13 residues in the CDR3. The sample was peripheral blood. The sequence was collected from a man in his sixties or seventies with active or convalescent COVID-19. The gene calls are TRBV28 and TRBJ2-7; a weak D match, TRBD1 (6 bases). In DNA form, the CDR3 reads TGTGCCAGCACCTCTGGGGGCAGCTACGAGCAGTACTTC. Translation: CASTSGGSYEQYF.